Presented here are 27 T cell receptor beta chains from one specimen sequenced in a study of cytomegalovirus exposure and HLA in healthy donors. The PCR made use of 60 Vbeta and 13 Jbeta primers. Profiling relied on immunoSEQ multiplex PCR, and the TCRdb table lists in-frame clones only, not all of them. Here the sample spans about 140,000 clones, over 70% being singletons. The source material was PBMCs. These receptors all stem from a man aged 35 to 55 in good health and CMV-seropositive.

The rearrangement joins TRBV5-1 to TRBJ2-7, with TRBD1 identical over 8 bases. J was trimmed by 6 bases and V by 4 bases; bases with no gene match: 6. CDR1 is SGHRS, CDR2 YFSETQ, per germline. This CDR3 is 13 amino acids long. The CDR3 DNA sequence: TGCGCCAGCAGCCCGGATACAGGGGGCGAGCAGTACTTC. Translating gives CASSPDTGGEQYF.

The rearrangement uses TRBV6-8 and TRBJ2-7, with 9 bases fitting TRBD2. The germline V gene has CDR1 MNHGY and CDR2 SAAAGT. Unmatched junction bases numbered 8, after V lost 6 bases and J lost 5 bases. The CDR3 spans 14 residues. CDR3 sequence reads: CASSALAGPNEQYF. CDR3 DNA: TGTGCCAGCAGCGCGCTAGCGGGGCCGAACGAGCAGTACTTC.

This clone was counted between two and nine times. The genes are TRBV9 and TRBJ2-7, with TRBD1 matching 8 bases. The CDR3 sequence is 14 residues long. J was trimmed by 4 bases and V by 0 bases; bases with no gene match: 3. Germline loops: CDR1 SGDLS, CDR2 YYNGEE. CDR3 DNA sequence: TGTGCCAGCAGCGTAGGGACAGGGAAATACGAGCAGTACTTC. As protein: CASSVGTGKYEQYF.

This chain's CDR3 is CSGVAGGPYNEQFF. As DNA, the CDR3 is TGCAGCGGGGTAGCGGGAGGGCCCTACAATGAGCAGTTCTTC. The rearrangement links TRBV29-1 to TRBJ2-1; 11 nucleotides line up with TRBD2. This CDR3 contains 14 residues. With 7 bases clipped from V and 2 bases from J, the junction kept 4 bases outside the gene matches. Germline CDR1 SQVTM, CDR2 ANQGSEA.

CDR3 in amino acids: CAWSLQYRVNTEAFF. The DNA of the CDR3 is TGTGCCTGGAGTCTACAATACAGGGTGAACACTGAAGCTTTCTTT. This rearrangement joins TRBV30 to TRBJ1-1, with D perhaps matching TRBD1 (6 bases). The germline V gene has CDR1 GTSNPN and CDR2 SVGIG (reference sequence). This CDR3 is built from 15 residues. Trimming removed 2 bases from V and 0 bases from J, with 13 bases in between.

The genes are TRBV5-6 and TRBJ2-4; TRBD1 matches 9 bases. Trimming cost V 5 bases and J 5 bases; bases outside gene matches: 8. Per germline, CDR1 SGHDT and CDR2 YYEEEE. This CDR3 is 15 amino acids long. The CDR3 spells CASRRDREGENIQYF. The CDR3 DNA reads TGTGCCAGCAGGCGGGACAGGGAAGGGGAAAACATTCAGTACTTC.

This chain links TRBV27 with TRBJ2-3; D is uncertain. The CDR3 runs to 15 residues. V gave up 0 bases and J gave up 4 bases, with 11 bases separating them. Germline-derived CDR1 and CDR2 are MNHEY and SMNVEV (reference sequence). In DNA form, the CDR3 reads TGTGCCAGCAGTTTATCCGCTTTACCGGCAGATACGCAGTATTTT. As protein: CASSLSALPADTQYF.

This clone has more than one count but fewer than ten. In the same sample, other DNA sequences code for this CDR3. The chain has TRBV4-3 and TRBJ1-2; maybe TRBD1 (6 bases). The V end was cut by 0 bases, the J end by 2 bases, with 10 bases between. Germline CDR1 and CDR2: LGHNA and YSLEER. The CDR3 is made up of 15 amino acids. The CDR3 DNA follows: TGCGCCAGCAGCCAAGAAGGCAGGGGCAACTATGGCTACACCTTC. This sequence encodes CASSQEGRGNYGYTF.

The chain couples TRBV2 to TRBJ2-7, with 7 nucleotides matching TRBD2. The germline gives CDR1 SNHLY, CDR2 FYNNEI. The CDR3 extends over 14 amino acids. The trim removed 6 bases at V and 0 bases at J, leaving 5 bases unmatched. As DNA, the CDR3 is TGTGCCAGCAGCATTCTAGCGGCCTCCTACGAGCAGTACTTC. It codes for CASSILAASYEQYF.

J is TRBJ2-5 and V is TRBV6-5; 8 bases fit TRBD2. The germline CDR1 and CDR2 sequences are MNHEY and SVGAGI. This CDR3 is 15 amino acids long. J was trimmed by 5 bases and V by 6 bases; bases with no gene match: 11. CDR3 in amino acids: CASRFSGVNRETQYF. The CDR3 DNA reads as TGTGCCAGCAGATTTAGCGGGGTAAATCGGGAGACCCAGTACTTC.

V is TRBV6-5 and J is TRBJ1-1; no reliable D call. The CDR3 sequence is 13 residues long. V dropped 5 bases and J dropped 4 bases, with 11 bases sitting between them. Germline V lookup: CDR1 MNHEY, CDR2 SVGAGI. The CDR3 DNA sequence: TGTGCCAGCAGTCCCGACCGGGGCACTGAAGCTTTCTTT. This sequence encodes CASSPDRGTEAFF.

A word on this clone: The junction does not match germline at one end; this may be a read error. The CDR3 reads CASSAGGANEKLLF. The CDR3 DNA reads as TGTGCCAGCAGCGCAGGGGGTGCTAATGAAAAACTGCTTTTT. This chain joins TRBV13 and TRBJ1-4; 7 nucleotides align to TRBD1. This CDR3 is built from 14 residues. Germline CDR1 and CDR2: PRHDT and FYEKMQ (reference sequence).

The V gene is TRBV27, the J gene TRBJ2-1, with 10 bases that match TRBD1. The CDR3 has 15 residues. Germline V lookup: CDR1 MNHEY, CDR2 SMNVEV (reference sequence). The V segment lost 2 bases and the J segment 7 bases; nucleotides outside the gene matches: 5. The CDR3 protein is CASSLGTGDINEQFF. The CDR3 region has the DNA TGTGCCAGCAGTTTAGGGACAGGGGATATAAATGAGCAGTTCTTC.

This chain uses TRBV9 with TRBJ1-2, with D possibly being TRBD1 (5 bases). Trimming cost V 4 bases and J 8 bases, with 30 bases left between them. This CDR3 comprises 18 residues. CDR1 is SGDLS and CDR2 is YYNGEE in the germline V gene. The CDR3 is CASSPFLRGGSEGWGYTF. The CDR3 DNA is TGTGCCAGCAGCCCCTTTCTTCGGGGGGGGTCAGAGGGTTGGGGCTACACCTTC.

This clone was seen only once. The genes are TRBV7-7 and TRBJ2-5; 8 bases agree with TRBD2. Germline V lookup: CDR1 SSHAT, CDR2 FNYEAQ (reference sequence). This CDR3 has 13 amino acids. The CDR3 DNA reads TGTGCTACCTCAGCGGGGGAGGGGGAGACCCAGTACTTC. This sequence encodes CATSAGEGETQYF.

The genes are TRBV7-2 and TRBJ2-7; TRBD1 agrees at 7 bases. The CDR3 totals 14 residues. Germline CDR1 is SGHTA and CDR2 is FQGNSA. With 5 bases clipped from V and 0 bases from J, the junction kept 4 bases outside the gene matches. The CDR3 sequence is CASSDGTASYEQYF. In DNA, the CDR3 is TGTGCCAGCAGCGACGGGACAGCCTCCTACGAGCAGTACTTC. Based on the CDR3 plus reference TRBV7-2 and TRBJ2-7, the full variable domain is GAGVSQSPSNKVTEKGKDVELRCDPISGHTALYWYRQSLGQGLEFLIYFQGNSAPDKSGLPSDRFSAERTGGSVSTLTIQRTQQEDSAVYLCASSDGTASYEQYFGPGTRLTVT.

The chain employs TRBV19 and TRBJ1-1; D is ambiguous. The CDR3 consists of 14 residues. Looked up from germline, CDR1 is LNHDA and CDR2 is SQIVND (reference sequence). V lost 3 bases, J lost 1 base, and 9 bases lay in between. CDR3: CASSIELSNTEAFF. For the CDR3, the DNA is TGTGCCAGTAGTATTGAGCTCTCGAACACTGAAGCTTTCTTT.

This chain connects TRBV28 to TRBJ2-4; 8 bases align to TRBD2. There are 16 residues in the CDR3. Per the germline V gene, CDR1 is MDHEN and CDR2 is SYDVKM. Trimming took 1 base from V and 1 from J; bases not matched to a gene: 3. CDR3 coding DNA: TGTGCCAGCAGTTTATTTGCTAGCGGGGCCAAAAACATTCAGTACTTC. Translation: CASSLFASGAKNIQYF.

The V call is TRBV9, the J call TRBJ2-5; 7 nucleotides line up with TRBD1. The CDR3 covers 15 residues. V was pared by 0 bases and J by 1 base, with 3 bases of the junction left unmatched. Germline V gene data show CDR1 as SGDLS and CDR2 as YYNGEE. The CDR3 reads CASSVEGAPQETQYF. Here the CDR3 DNA reads TGTGCCAGCAGCGTAGAGGGGGCCCCCCAAGAGACCCAGTACTTC.

This sequence joins TRBV6-5 and TRBJ1-2, with 8 bases that match TRBD1. The CDR3 consists of 14 residues. V was clipped by 5 bases and J by 5 bases; unmatched bases: 7. Germline V CDR1 and CDR2: MNHEY, SVGAGI. The CDR3 is CASSLDRVKYGYTF. DNA for the CDR3: TGTGCCAGCAGTCTGGACAGGGTAAAGTATGGCTACACCTTC.

This clone showed up just once. The V gene is TRBV5-4, the J gene TRBJ2-7; TRBD1 matches at 7 bases. Germline V gene data show CDR1 as SGHNT and CDR2 as YYREEE (reference sequence). The CDR3 extends over 13 amino acids. After removal of 5 bases from V and 4 bases from J, the junction contained 6 bases not matched to a gene. The CDR3 region is CASSSYRGYEQYF. The CDR3 nucleotides are TGTGCCAGCAGTTCCTACAGGGGTTACGAGCAGTACTTC.

This sequence joins TRBV28 and TRBJ1-1; D call uncertain. V gave up 6 bases and J gave up 0 bases, with 20 bases separating them. There are 17 residues in the CDR3. Germline values: CDR1 MDHEN, CDR2 SYDVKM. CDR3 DNA: TGTGCCAGCAGACACAGTCTGACGCTCTCCATGAACACTGAAGCTTTCTTT. It yields the protein CASRHSLTLSMNTEAFF.

This chain uses TRBV7-2 with TRBJ2-7, with 8 bases matching TRBD1. The CDR3 is 16 residues long. V shed 1 base, J shed 9 bases, and the junction held 14 bases outside the gene matches. In germline, CDR1 is SGHTA, CDR2 FQGNSA. In DNA form, the CDR3 reads TGTGCCAGCAGCTTAGTAGGGCAAGGACAGGGTCTGGGGCAGTACTTC. Translation gives CASSLVGQGQGLGQYF.

This clone has more than one count but fewer than ten. J is TRBJ2-2 and V is TRBV11-3, with 16 bases identical to TRBD2. The CDR3 spans 19 residues. In germline, CDR1 is SGHNT, CDR2 YENEEA. With V trimmed by 3 bases and J by 9 bases, 13 bases remained unmatched. The CDR3 sequence is CASSFRGTSGRDGFWELFF. The CDR3 DNA follows: TGTGCCAGCAGCTTTCGGGGGACTAGCGGGAGGGATGGCTTTTGGGAGCTGTTTTTT.

The genes are TRBV27 and TRBJ1-2; D gene ambiguous. The CDR3 runs 13 residues. Germline CDR1 reads MNHEY; CDR2 reads SMNVEV (reference sequence). V gave up 3 bases and J gave up 3 bases, with 8 bases separating them. The CDR3 region is CASSFTRDYGYTF. The CDR3 DNA is TGTGCCAGCAGTTTCACTAGGGACTATGGCTACACCTTC.

The chain uses TRBV6-1 and TRBJ2-7, with TRBD1 matching 8 bases. Germline V lookup: CDR1 MNHNS, CDR2 SASEGT. V lost 6 bases to trimming and J lost 2 bases; unmatched junction nucleotides: 6. The length of the CDR3 is 14 residues. DNA of the CDR3: TGTGCCAGCAGCAGACAGGGGATAACCTACGAGCAGTACTTC. This translates into CASSRQGITYEQYF.

On this clone itself: At one of its ends the junction is not consistent with the germline gene, which may arise from a read error. The V gene is TRBV5-1, the J gene TRBJ1-1, with a tentative D call TRBD1 (6 bases). Germline values: CDR1 SGHRS, CDR2 YFSETQ. The CDR3 is made up of 15 amino acids. The CDR3, as DNA: TGCGCCGGCAGCTTGGCGAGGGGGGGAGGCACTGAAGCTTTCTTT. Encoded protein: CAGSLARGGGTEAFF.